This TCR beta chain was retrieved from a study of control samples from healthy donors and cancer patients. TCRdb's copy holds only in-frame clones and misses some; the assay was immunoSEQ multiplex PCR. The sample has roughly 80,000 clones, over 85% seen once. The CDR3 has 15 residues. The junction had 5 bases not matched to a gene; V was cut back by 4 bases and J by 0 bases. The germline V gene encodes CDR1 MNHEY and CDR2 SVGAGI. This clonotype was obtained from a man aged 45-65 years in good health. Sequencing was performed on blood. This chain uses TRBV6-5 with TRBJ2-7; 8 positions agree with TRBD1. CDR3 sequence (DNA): TGTGCCAGCAGTTCCCGGACAGGGAGCTCCTACGAGCAGTACTTC. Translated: CASSSRTGSSYEQYF.